This T cell receptor beta chain stems from a study of blood T cell repertoires in COVID-19. Study overall: Acute and convalescent COVID-19 samples came from the United States, Italy and Spain. Sources were T cells, B-cell-depleted T cells, or PBMCs; the material itself was cDNA or gDNA.

V lost 0 bases to trimming and J lost 16 bases; unmatched junction nucleotides: 4. There are 12 residues in the CDR3. Germline CDR1 and CDR2: MNHEY and SMNVEV (reference sequence). In the study's own analysis: For nucleated cells, counts were estimated from reference gene primer amplification. Here immunoSEQ multiplex PCR was the method, and the copy in TCRdb shows in-frame clones only, minus some. Clone size and V and J calls were adopted from that table, with D and trimming inferred from the DNA. The sample has 300,000 or so clones, roughly 86% seen once. The rearrangement joins TRBV27 to TRBJ2-1; 9 nucleotides line up with TRBD2. Source material: peripheral blood. This receptor was obtained from a woman aged 50 to 60 with acute or convalescent COVID-19. Here the CDR3 DNA reads TGTGCCAGCAGTTTATCCGGGACTAGCCTCTTCTTC. This translates into CASSLSGTSLFF.